This T cell receptor (beta chain) was sequenced during a study of CD4+ T cells in melanoma. General study findings and limits: CD8+ T cell, macrophage and B cell function reportedly correlated with neoantigen-specific CD4+ T cells.

CDR3 length: 13 residues. Trimming left V 3 bases short and J 4 bases short, with 9 bases between. Per the germline V gene, CDR1 is MNHEY and CDR2 is SVGAGI. About this clone: Its antigen is unknown.

Method: immunoSEQ multiplex PCR; TCRdb's copy keeps in-frame clones and lacks some. This sample yields fewer than 4,500 clones, of which approximately 60% are seen a single time; around 21% belongs to the top ten. J is TRBJ1-1 and V is TRBV6-5, with D hard to call. This clonotype was obtained from a human donor with melanoma. The sample taken for sequencing was cells from a culture (not recorded whether cultured in vitro). The CDR3 region is CASSYSQSTEAFF. The CDR3 coding sequence is TGTGCCAGCAGTTATAGCCAATCCACTGAAGCTTTCTTT.